The clone carrying this T cell receptor beta chain showed up just a few times. The sample is drawn from a study of T cell repertoires in cytomegalovirus infection. TCRdb redid the calling of the reads with MiXCR, one entry per CDR3 protein. The data show a few hundred thousand distinct CDR3 sequences, approximately 15% seen once. After removal of 4 bases from V and 1 base from J, the junction contained 3 bases not matched to a gene. There are 16 residues in the CDR3. Germline-derived CDR1 and CDR2 are LGHNA and YNFKEQ. This clonotype was obtained from a human donor in good health (CMV status not recorded). Some clones in this sample may be carry-over from other donors' samples. The chain has TRBV4-2 and TRBJ2-7; 14 bases line up with TRBD2. The sequencing input was CD8+ T cells from PBMCs. The CDR3 DNA sequence: TGTGCCAGCAGCCCGGGACTAGCGGGGGTGTCCTACGAGCAGTACTTC. It yields the protein CASSPGLAGVSYEQYF.